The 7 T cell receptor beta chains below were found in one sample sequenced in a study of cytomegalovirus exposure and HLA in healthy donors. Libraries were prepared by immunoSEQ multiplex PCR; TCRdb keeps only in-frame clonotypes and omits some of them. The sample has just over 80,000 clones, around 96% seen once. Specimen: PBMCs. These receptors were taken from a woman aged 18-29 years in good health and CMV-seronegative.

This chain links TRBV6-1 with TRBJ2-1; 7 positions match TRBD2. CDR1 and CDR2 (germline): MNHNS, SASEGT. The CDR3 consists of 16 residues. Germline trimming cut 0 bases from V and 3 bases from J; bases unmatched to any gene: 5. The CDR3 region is CASSEAPAGLYNEQFF. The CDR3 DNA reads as TGTGCCAGCAGTGAAGCCCCAGCGGGGCTCTACAATGAGCAGTTCTTC.

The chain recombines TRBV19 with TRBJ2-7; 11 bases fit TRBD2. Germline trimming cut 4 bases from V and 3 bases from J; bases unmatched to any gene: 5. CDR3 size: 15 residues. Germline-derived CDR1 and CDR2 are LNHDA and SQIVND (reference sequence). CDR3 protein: CASSRGTSGDYEQYF. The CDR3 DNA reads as TGTGCCAGTAGTAGGGGGACTAGCGGTGACTACGAGCAGTACTTC.

The CDR3 region has the DNA TGTGCCAGCAGCCGCGGGGGGAGGGGTCCCTACGAGCAGTACTTC. It encodes CASSRGGRGPYEQYF. This chain connects TRBV5-6 to TRBJ2-7; 8 bases are shared with TRBD2. Trimming cost V 4 bases and J 2 bases; bases outside gene matches: 8. Per the germline V gene, CDR1 is SGHDT and CDR2 is YYEEEE. The CDR3 has 15 amino acids.

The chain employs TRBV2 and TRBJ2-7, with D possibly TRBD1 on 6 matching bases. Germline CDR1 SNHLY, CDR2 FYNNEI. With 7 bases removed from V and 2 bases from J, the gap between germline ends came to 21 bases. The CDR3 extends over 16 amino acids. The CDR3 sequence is CASIDRLPPKTYEQYF. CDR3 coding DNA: TGTGCCAGCATCGACAGGTTACCCCCCAAAACCTACGAGCAGTACTTC.

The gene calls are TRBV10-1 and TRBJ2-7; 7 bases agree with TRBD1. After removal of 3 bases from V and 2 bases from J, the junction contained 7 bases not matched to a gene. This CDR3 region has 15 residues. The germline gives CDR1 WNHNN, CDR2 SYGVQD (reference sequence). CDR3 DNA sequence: TGCGCCAGCAGTGAAGACTGGGACAGCCCCTACGAGCAGTACTTC. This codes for CASSEDWDSPYEQYF.

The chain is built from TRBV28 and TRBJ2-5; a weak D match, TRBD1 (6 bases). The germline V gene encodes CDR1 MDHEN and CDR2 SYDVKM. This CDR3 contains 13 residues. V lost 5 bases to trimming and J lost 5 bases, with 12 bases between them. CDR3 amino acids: CASSLYRVETQYF. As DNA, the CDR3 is TGTGCCAGCAGTCTATACAGGGTGGAGACCCAGTACTTC.

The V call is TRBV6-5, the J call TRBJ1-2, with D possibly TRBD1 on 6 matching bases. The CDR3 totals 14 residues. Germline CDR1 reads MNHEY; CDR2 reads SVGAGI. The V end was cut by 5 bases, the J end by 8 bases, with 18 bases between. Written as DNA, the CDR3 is TGTGCCAGCAGTAGGGACACGCACTTCGGGGGCTACACCTTC. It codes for CASSRDTHFGGYTF.